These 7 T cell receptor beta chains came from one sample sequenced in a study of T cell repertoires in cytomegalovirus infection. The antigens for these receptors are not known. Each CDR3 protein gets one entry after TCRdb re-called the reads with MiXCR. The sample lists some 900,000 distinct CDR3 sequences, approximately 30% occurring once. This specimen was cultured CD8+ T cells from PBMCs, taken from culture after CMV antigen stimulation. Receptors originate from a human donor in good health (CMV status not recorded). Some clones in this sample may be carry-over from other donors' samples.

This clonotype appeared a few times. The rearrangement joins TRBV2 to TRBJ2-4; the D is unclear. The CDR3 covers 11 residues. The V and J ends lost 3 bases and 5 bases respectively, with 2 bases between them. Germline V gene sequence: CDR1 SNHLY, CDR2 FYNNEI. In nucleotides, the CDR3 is TGTGCCAGCAGTGACGAAAACATTCAGTACTTC. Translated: CASSDENIQYF.

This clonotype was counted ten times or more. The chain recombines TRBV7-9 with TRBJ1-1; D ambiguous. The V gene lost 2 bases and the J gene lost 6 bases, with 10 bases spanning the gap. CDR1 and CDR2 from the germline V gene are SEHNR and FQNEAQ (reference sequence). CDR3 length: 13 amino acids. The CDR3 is CASSLYDGAEAFF. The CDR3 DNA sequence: TGTGCCAGCAGCTTATACGACGGGGCTGAAGCTTTCTTT.

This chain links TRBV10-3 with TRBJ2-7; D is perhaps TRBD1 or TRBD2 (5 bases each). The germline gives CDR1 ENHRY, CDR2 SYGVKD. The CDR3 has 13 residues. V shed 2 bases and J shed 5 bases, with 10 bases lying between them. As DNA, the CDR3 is TGTGCCATCAGTGAGGGGGGTTACGACGAGCAGTACTTC. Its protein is CAISEGGYDEQYF.

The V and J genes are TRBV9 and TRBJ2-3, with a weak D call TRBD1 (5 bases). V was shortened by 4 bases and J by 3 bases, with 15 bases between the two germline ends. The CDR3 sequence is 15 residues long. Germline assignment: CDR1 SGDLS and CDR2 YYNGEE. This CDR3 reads CASSPWGQGTDTQYF. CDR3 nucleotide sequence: TGTGCCAGCAGCCCCTGGGGCCAGGGAACAGATACGCAGTATTTT.

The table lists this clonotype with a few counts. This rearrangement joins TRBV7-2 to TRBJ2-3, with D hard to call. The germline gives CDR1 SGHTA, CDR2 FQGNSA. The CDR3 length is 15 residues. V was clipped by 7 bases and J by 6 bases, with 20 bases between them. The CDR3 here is CASNSRHKTADTQYF. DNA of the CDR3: TGTGCCAGCAACTCCCGCCATAAAACTGCGGATACGCAGTATTTT. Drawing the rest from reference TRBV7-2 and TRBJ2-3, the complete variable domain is GAGVSQSPSNKVTEKGKDVELRCDPISGHTALYWYRQSLGQGLEFLIYFQGNSAPDKSGLPSDRFSAERTGGSVSTLTIQRTQQEDSAVYLCASNSRHKTADTQYFGPGTRLTVL.

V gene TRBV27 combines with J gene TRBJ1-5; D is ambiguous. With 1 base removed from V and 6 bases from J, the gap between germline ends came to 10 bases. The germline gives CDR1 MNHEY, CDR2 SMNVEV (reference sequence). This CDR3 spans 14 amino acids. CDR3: CASSLLVSSQPQHF. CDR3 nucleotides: TGTGCCAGCAGTTTATTGGTCTCGAGTCAGCCCCAGCATTTT.

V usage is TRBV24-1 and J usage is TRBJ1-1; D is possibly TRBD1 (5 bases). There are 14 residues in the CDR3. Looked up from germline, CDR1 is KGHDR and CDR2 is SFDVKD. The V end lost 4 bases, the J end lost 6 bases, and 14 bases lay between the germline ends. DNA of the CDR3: TGTGCCACCAGTGACCCACAGGACGGGCCTGAAGCTTTCTTT. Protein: CATSDPQDGPEAFF.